These T cell receptor beta chains were read from a single sample in a study of CD8+ T cells in alopecia areata. Here immunoSEQ multiplex PCR was the method, and the copy in TCRdb shows in-frame clones only, minus some. The table lists over 150,000 clones, roughly 56% of them singletons. The sample consisted of CD8+ T cells sorted from blood. These receptors were obtained from a human donor in good health. Both conserved end residues are part of each CDR3. The order of the fields is V gene, J gene, D gene, CDR3 protein. D genes are given only for firm matches.

v_gene: TRBV29-1
j_gene: TRBJ1-1
d_gene: TRBD1
CDR3aa: CSVPWTGPTEAFF

v_gene: TRBV29-1
j_gene: TRBJ1-2
d_gene: NA
CDR3aa: CSVARDFYGYTF

v_gene: TRBV27
j_gene: TRBJ1-1
d_gene: NA
CDR3aa: CASSFRGDIDTEAFF

v_gene: TRBV30
j_gene: TRBJ2-1
d_gene: TRBD2
CDR3aa: CAWTSGSSYNEQFF

v_gene: TRBV11-1
j_gene: TRBJ2-6
d_gene: NA
CDR3aa: CASSLGPGETGANVLTF

v_gene: TRBV13
j_gene: TRBJ2-7
d_gene: NA
CDR3aa: CASSLGANPYEQYF

v_gene: TRBV9
j_gene: TRBJ2-3
d_gene: NA
CDR3aa: CASSVGSRSTDTQYF

v_gene: TRBV11-2
j_gene: TRBJ2-5
d_gene: TRBD1
CDR3aa: CASSFTGGQETQYF

v_gene: TRBV25-1
j_gene: TRBJ1-4
d_gene: NA
CDR3aa: CASSEWDEKLFF

v_gene: TRBV29-1
j_gene: TRBJ2-7
d_gene: NA
CDR3aa: CSVEEHRDYEQYF

v_gene: TRBV2
j_gene: TRBJ2-7
d_gene: TRBD1
CDR3aa: CASSEPQGTTYEQYF

v_gene: TRBV5-1
j_gene: TRBJ2-7
d_gene: NA
CDR3aa: CASSLGSFEQYF

v_gene: TRBV27
j_gene: TRBJ1-2
d_gene: TRBD1
CDR3aa: CASSLSRGLDGYTF

v_gene: TRBV29-1
j_gene: TRBJ2-7
d_gene: TRBD1
CDR3aa: CSGWDRGYEQYF

v_gene: TRBV7-9
j_gene: TRBJ1-2
d_gene: NA
CDR3aa: CASSLGGLTGYTF

v_gene: TRBV10-1
j_gene: TRBJ2-2
d_gene: NA
CDR3aa: CASSGGFNTGELFF

v_gene: TRBV15
j_gene: TRBJ1-2
d_gene: NA
CDR3aa: CATSRRASMGGYTF

v_gene: TRBV9
j_gene: TRBJ1-2
d_gene: TRBD1
CDR3aa: CASSQGGDGYTF

v_gene: TRBV19
j_gene: TRBJ2-7
d_gene: NA
CDR3aa: CASTPSLRGEQYF

v_gene: TRBV29-1
j_gene: TRBJ1-2
d_gene: NA
CDR3aa: CSVVGGSNYGYTF